These 10 T cell receptor beta chains were sequenced from one sample in a study of blood T cell repertoires in COVID-19. The data were produced by immunoSEQ multiplex PCR, yet TCRdb's version contains in-frame clones alone and is incomplete. This sample carries about 170,000 clones, roughly 86% of them seen once, and the ten largest clones take approximately 7.7%. Sequencing used peripheral blood. The receptors come from a man aged 40-55 years who had recovered from COVID-19.

The J gene is TRBJ1-2, the V gene TRBV7-9; TRBD1 matches at 7 bases. The CDR3 totals 19 residues. Germline V gene sequence: CDR1 SEHNR, CDR2 FQNEAQ (reference sequence). The ends lost 2 bases at V and 1 base at J; junction bases unmatched: 16. The DNA of the CDR3 is TGTGCCAGCAGCTTAAGAACAGGGGAATTGCCATTTTTTAACTATGGCTACACCTTC. Its translation: CASSLRTGELPFFNYGYTF.

This chain uses TRBV6-1 with TRBJ2-7, with no clear D. This CDR3 is built from 14 residues. Trimming cost V 2 bases and J 3 bases, with 11 bases left between them. Looked up from germline, CDR1 is MNHNS and CDR2 is SASEGT. The CDR3 sequence is CASSEFHGVYEQYF. For the CDR3, the DNA is TGTGCCAGCAGTGAATTTCACGGAGTCTACGAGCAGTACTTC.

The chain has TRBV13 and TRBJ2-5; TRBD1 aligns across 8 bases. The CDR3 is 13 residues long. Germline V gives CDR1 PRHDT, CDR2 FYEKMQ (reference sequence). The J segment lost 2 bases and the V segment lost 4 bases, leaving 0 bases of the junction unmatched. The DNA of the CDR3 is TGTGCCAGCAGCTACAGGGGGCAAGAGACCCAGTACTTC. Translating it yields CASSYRGQETQYF.

CDR3 region: CASGLVQVKETQYF. CDR3 nucleotides: TGTGCTAGTGGTTTGGTCCAGGTAAAGGAGACCCAGTACTTC. V usage is TRBV12-5 and J usage is TRBJ2-5, with D unclear. This CDR3 has 14 residues. The V and J ends lost 0 bases and 5 bases respectively, with 10 bases between them. Germline CDR1 reads LGHNT; CDR2 reads FRNRAP.

This clone was recorded a few times. The chain is built from TRBV2 and TRBJ1-2; tentatively, D is TRBD1 (5 bases). Germline V gives CDR1 SNHLY, CDR2 FYNNEI. CDR3 length: 14 residues. The ends were cut back, 11 bases at V and 5 bases at J, with 21 bases in the middle. This CDR3 is CAGKTARMVYGYTF. CDR3 DNA: TGTGCCGGGAAGACAGCCCGCATGGTGTATGGCTACACCTTC.

The rearrangement uses TRBV2 and TRBJ1-5, with a possible D match to TRBD1 (6 bases). Trimming pared 4 bases from V and 7 bases from J, leaving 11 bases between. Per germline, CDR1 SNHLY and CDR2 FYNNEI. The CDR3 is made up of 13 amino acids. Written as DNA, the CDR3 is TGTGCCAGCAGTGTAGGGAGGGGGCAGCCCCAGCATTTT. It specifies CASSVGRGQPQHF.

The V and J genes are TRBV30 and TRBJ1-1; D is unresolved. Germline CDR1 GTSNPN, CDR2 SVGIG (reference sequence). This CDR3 has 10 residues. V dropped 4 bases and J dropped 9 bases, with 9 bases sitting between them. For the CDR3, the DNA is TGTGCCTGGAAACGGTCGAAAGCTTTCTTT. The encoded protein is CAWKRSKAFF.

The chain couples TRBV18 to TRBJ1-1, with D possibly TRBD1 on 6 matching bases. V lost 3 bases and J lost 3, with 11 bases in between. The CDR3 spans 14 residues. The germline gives CDR1 KGHSH, CDR2 LQKENI. CDR3 residues: CASSPLNRDTEAFF. Here the CDR3 DNA reads TGTGCCAGCTCACCGCTCAACAGGGACACTGAAGCTTTCTTT.

The chain joins TRBV5-6 to TRBJ1-1; possible D gene TRBD1, 5 bases. The CDR3 is 14 amino acids. V was trimmed by 7 bases and J by 4 bases, leaving 17 bases between them. From germline, CDR1 is SGHDT and CDR2 YYEEEE. This CDR3 reads CASGRGLGTTEAFF. The CDR3 coding sequence is TGTGCCAGCGGTAGGGGCCTTGGTACCACTGAAGCTTTCTTT.

The rearrangement links TRBV6-1 to TRBJ1-6, with a possible D match to TRBD1 (6 bases). The CDR3 totals 17 residues. Germline V lookup: CDR1 MNHNS, CDR2 SASEGT. Trimming shortened V by 3 bases and J by 3 bases, and 15 bases separated the two germline ends. The CDR3 here is CASSDRTGIFYNSPLHF. CDR3 nucleotide sequence: TGTGCCAGCAGTGATCGCACAGGGATTTTCTATAATTCACCCCTCCACTTT.